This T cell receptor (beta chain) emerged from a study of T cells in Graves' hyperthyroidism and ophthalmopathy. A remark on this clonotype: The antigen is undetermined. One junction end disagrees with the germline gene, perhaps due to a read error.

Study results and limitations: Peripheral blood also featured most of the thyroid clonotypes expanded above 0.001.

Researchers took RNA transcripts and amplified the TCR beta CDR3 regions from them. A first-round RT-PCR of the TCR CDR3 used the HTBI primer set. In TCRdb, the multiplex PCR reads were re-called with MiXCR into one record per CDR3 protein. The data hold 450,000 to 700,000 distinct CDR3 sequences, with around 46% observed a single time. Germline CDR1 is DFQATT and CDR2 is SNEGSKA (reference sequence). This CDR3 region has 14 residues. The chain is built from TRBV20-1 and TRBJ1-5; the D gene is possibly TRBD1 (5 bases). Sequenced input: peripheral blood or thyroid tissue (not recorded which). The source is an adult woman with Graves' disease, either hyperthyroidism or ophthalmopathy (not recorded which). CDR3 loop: CSTRSGGGQETQHF. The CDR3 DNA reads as TGCAGTACTAGAAGCGGGGGAGGGCAAGAGACCCAGCATTTT.